One T cell receptor (beta chain) is described in this entry. Its antigen remains unidentified. Over 18 months, lack of ophthalmopathy progression marked Graves' hyperthyroidism as stable. Patients aged 18 to 65 had newly diagnosed hyperthyroidism that had lasted under 2 months. Diagnosing involved the use of clinical symptoms, serum thyroxine and TRAb, thyroid ultrasound and orbital computed tomography. This specimen belongs to a study of T cells in Graves' hyperthyroidism and ophthalmopathy. General study findings and limits: Most thyroid-expanded clonotypes above 0.001 were also found in blood.

The ends lost 3 bases at V and 3 bases at J; junction bases unmatched: 5. Germline V lookup: CDR1 MDHEN, CDR2 SYDVKM. This CDR3 contains 15 residues. Amplified TCR beta CDR3 regions derived from RNA transcripts. Initially, a first-round RT-PCR of the TCR CDR3 employed the HTBI primer set. TCRdb independently ran MiXCR on the multiplex PCR reads; one entry per CDR3 protein. The table has hundreds of thousands of distinct CDR3 sequences, more than 30% seen once. The sequence was collected from a man aged 18 to 29 with Graves' hyperthyroidism. This rearrangement joins TRBV28 to TRBJ2-7; 10 bases match TRBD2. Sequenced sample: blood. The CDR3 DNA sequence: TGTGCCAGCAGTTTCGAACTAGCGGGAATCTACGAGCAGTACTTC. Amino acids: CASSFELAGIYEQYF.